The 23 T cell receptor beta chains listed next were all sequenced from one sample in a study of early T cells in non-severe SARS-CoV-2 infection. TCRdb ran MiXCR on the 5' RACE reads and lists one entry per CDR3 protein. The table shows 35,000 to 45,000 distinct CDR3 sequences, with roughly 6% occurring only once. Sequencing used whole blood, obtained at baseline. The receptor set was obtained from an adult who was a healthcare worker with PCR-confirmed SARS-CoV-2 infection or an uninfected control (not recorded which).

This clonotype was seen many times. The chain combines TRBV12-3 or TRBV12-4 with TRBJ1-1; a weak D match, TRBD1 (5 bases). Trimming took off 6 bases at V and 6 bases at J, with 17 bases between the two ends. The CDR3 loop spans 14 amino acids. CDR3 in amino acids: CASSLGGVKAEAFF. The CDR3 coding sequence is TGTGCCAGCAGCTTGGGAGGGGTTAAGGCTGAAGCTTTCTTT.

The table lists this clonotype with many counts. This rearrangement joins TRBV6-2 or TRBV6-3 to TRBJ2-7, with D tentatively TRBD2 (6 bases). The germline V and J ends were trimmed by 2 bases and 3 bases, with 8 bases remaining between them. CDR3 length: 13 amino acids. Germline lookup yields CDR1 MNHEY and CDR2 SVGEGT. In nucleotides, the CDR3 is TGTGCCAGCAGTTACACGGACTACTACGAGCAGTACTTC. It encodes CASSYTDYYEQYF.

This clonotype turned up a few times. The chain is built from TRBV5-5 and TRBJ2-7, with D perhaps matching TRBD2 (7 bases). CDR3 length: 15 amino acids. Germline-derived CDR1 and CDR2 are SGHKS and YYEKEE (reference sequence). V was clipped by 1 base and J by 3 bases, with 14 bases between them. This chain's CDR3 is CASSLREGGGYEQYF. In DNA, the CDR3 is TGTGCCAGCAGCTTGCGCGAGGGAGGGGGCTACGAGCAGTACTTC. Full variable domain (outside the CDR3, taken from reference TRBV5-5 and TRBJ2-7): DAGVTQSPTHLIKTRGQQVTLRCSPISGHKSVSWYQQVLGQGPQFIFQYYEKEERGRGNFPDRFSARQFPNYSSELNVNALLLGDSALYLCASSLREGGGYEQYFGPGTRLTVT.

This rearrangement joins TRBV5-4 to TRBJ2-5; no definite D call. Trimming shortened V by 0 bases and J by 0 bases, and 6 bases separated the two germline ends. Germline CDR1 reads SGHNT; CDR2 reads YYREEE (reference sequence). The CDR3 loop spans 14 amino acids. Here the CDR3 reads CASSLVGNQETQYF. CDR3 coding DNA: TGTGCCAGCAGCTTGGTAGGGAACCAAGAGACCCAGTACTTC.

This clonotype was picked up many times. This chain links TRBV6-1 with TRBJ1-1; D is unclear. The CDR3 length is 14 residues. Germline values: CDR1 MNHNS, CDR2 SASEGT. The V and J ends lost 3 bases and 8 bases respectively, with 16 bases between them. The CDR3 sequence is CASSEYAQRAEAFF. CDR3 DNA: TGTGCCAGCAGTGAGTACGCCCAGCGGGCCGAAGCTTTCTTT.

This clonotype was recorded a few times. The J gene is TRBJ2-1, the V gene TRBV6-2 or TRBV6-3, with TRBD1 identical over 11 bases. Trimming at V came to 7 bases and at J to 3 bases, leaving 2 bases not matched to a gene. Germline CDR1 reads MNHEY; CDR2 reads SVGEGT. This CDR3 region has 14 residues. As DNA, the CDR3 is TGTGCCAGCAAAGGGACAGGGGGCTACAATGAGCAGTTCTTC. This encodes CASKGTGGYNEQFF.

The chain couples TRBV24-1 to TRBJ2-5; D is unclear. CDR3 length: 15 amino acids. V lost 1 base and J 7 bases, leaving 15 bases between the germline ends. CDR1 is KGHDR and CDR2 is SFDVKD in the germline V gene. The CDR3 DNA is TGTGCCACCAGTGATTTCACCGCTCCCCCGGGGACCCAGTACTTC. Translation: CATSDFTAPPGTQYF.

This clonotype was observed many times. The J gene is TRBJ1-5, the V gene TRBV27; D might be TRBD1 (6 bases). Deletions cut 6 bases from V and 0 bases from J, with 12 bases between. This CDR3 has 15 amino acids. Germline V gene sequence: CDR1 MNHEY, CDR2 SMNVEV (reference sequence). The CDR3 coding sequence is TGTGCCAGCAGACAGGGTTGGGGTAGCAATCAGCCCCAGCATTTT. Amino acids: CASRQGWGSNQPQHF.

In its sample, this clonotype was seen many times. CDR3 coding DNA: TGTGCCAGCAGCTTGTCACTGGGTCGAGAGAACGAGCAGTACTTC. This encodes CASSLSLGRENEQYF. The chain uses TRBV5-5 and TRBJ2-7; D call uncertain. CDR1 is SGHKS and CDR2 is YYEKEE in the germline V gene (reference sequence). Trimming removed 1 base at V and 5 bases at J, with 16 bases between. This CDR3 has 15 amino acids.

The chain employs TRBV28 and TRBJ1-6, with D hard to call. V was shortened by 6 bases and J by 11 bases, with 11 bases between the two germline ends. Germline V lookup: CDR1 MDHEN, CDR2 SYDVKM. This CDR3 is 12 amino acids long. The CDR3 coding sequence is TGTGCCAGCAGGCTAACAGCAACACCCCTCCACTTT. It codes for CASRLTATPLHF.

Ten or more counts support this clonotype. An end of the junction does not agree with germline; a read error may underlie this. This chain connects TRBV7-2 to TRBJ2-2; a weak D match, TRBD1 (5 bases). Germline lookup yields CDR1 SGHTA and CDR2 FQGNSA. This CDR3 region has 18 residues. For the CDR3, the DNA is TGTGCCAGCAGCTTAGCGCTTAGTACAGGAAGGAACAACGGGGAGCTGTTTTTT. Amino acid sequence: CASSLALSTGRNNGELFF.

This clonotype came up a few times. The chain has TRBV14 and TRBJ2-1, with TRBD2 identical over 15 bases. V lost 0 bases to trimming and J lost 0 bases; unmatched junction nucleotides: 9. Germline CDR1 is SGHDN and CDR2 is FVKESK. The CDR3 is 21 residues long. CDR3 nucleotides: TGTGCCAGCAGCCAAGATATCGGACTAGCGGGGGGGCCGAGCTCCTACAATGAGCAGTTCTTC. Amino acid sequence: CASSQDIGLAGGPSSYNEQFF. Filled out from reference TRBV14 and TRBJ2-1, the complete variable domain reads EAGVTQFPSHSVIEKGQTVTLRCDPISGHDNLYWYRRVMGKEIKFLLHFVKESKQDESGMPNNRFLAERTGGTYSTLKVQPAELEDSGVYFCASSQDIGLAGGPSSYNEQFFGPGTRLTVL.

A few counts support this clonotype. This chain links TRBV11-2 with TRBJ2-1, with 7 bases aligning to TRBD2. The CDR3 loop spans 18 amino acids. The germline CDR1 and CDR2 sequences are SGHAT and FQNNGV. The trim removed 0 bases at V and 5 bases at J, leaving 13 bases unmatched. The CDR3 coding sequence is TGTGCCAGCAGCTTAGACAGTCCTGCACGGGGGGTGGACAATGAGCAGTTCTTC. This translates into CASSLDSPARGVDNEQFF.

This clonotype was detected many times. V is TRBV19 and J is TRBJ1-4, with D possibly being TRBD1 (6 bases). The V end lost 5 bases, the J end lost 8 bases, and 18 bases lay between the germline ends. The CDR3 runs to 15 residues. CDR1 and CDR2 (germline): LNHDA, SQIVND (reference sequence). The CDR3 DNA reads TGTGCCAGTAGTCTTATACAGGGAGGCAGCGAAAAACTGTTTTTT. Translation: CASSLIQGGSEKLFF.

This clonotype was recorded at least ten times. The gene calls are TRBV7-9 and TRBJ2-3; D not resolved. The CDR3 has 15 amino acids. The V gene's germline CDR1 is SEHNR and CDR2 FQNEAQ (reference sequence). V lost 0 bases and J lost 0, with 7 bases in between. The CDR3 spells CASSLAGRSTDTQYF. CDR3 bases: TGTGCCAGCAGCTTAGCGGGCCGTAGCACAGATACGCAGTATTTT.

The sample holds a few counts of this clonotype. The rearrangement links TRBV7-9 to TRBJ2-5, with D uncertain. This CDR3 region has 11 residues. The germline V and J ends were trimmed by 0 bases and 4 bases, with 0 bases remaining between them. Germline V gives CDR1 SEHNR, CDR2 FQNEAQ (reference sequence). CDR3 nucleotide sequence: TGTGCCAGCAGCTTAGCAGAGACCCAGTACTTC. Translating gives CASSLAETQYF.

This clonotype has at least ten counts. In DNA form, the CDR3 reads TGTGCCAGCAGTACTCAAGAGACCCAGTACTTC. Protein: CASSTQETQYF. The chain uses TRBV11-2 and TRBJ2-5; D call uncertain. The germline V gene has CDR1 SGHAT and CDR2 FQNNGV. V shed 6 bases and J shed 2 bases, with 4 bases lying between them. The CDR3 sequence is 11 residues long.

This clonotype was detected only a few times. The genes are TRBV29-1 and TRBJ2-6; TRBD1 matches 9 bases. The V gene end was trimmed by 6 bases and the J gene end by 0 bases; junction bases not matched to a gene: 9. The CDR3 is made up of 17 amino acids. The V gene's germline CDR1 is SQVTM and CDR2 ANQGSEA. The CDR3 loop reads CSVATRDRDSGANVLTF. CDR3 sequence (DNA): TGCAGCGTCGCAACCCGGGACAGGGACTCTGGGGCCAACGTCCTGACTTTC.

This clonotype appeared many times. The CDR3 reads CASSPPGQVNLNTEAFF. The DNA for the CDR3 is TGTGCCAGCAGCCCCCCGGGACAAGTCAATTTGAACACTGAAGCTTTCTTT. V gene TRBV5-5 combines with J gene TRBJ1-1, with D perhaps matching TRBD1 (6 bases). The CDR3 consists of 17 residues. Per germline, CDR1 SGHKS and CDR2 YYEKEE (reference sequence). V was clipped by 4 bases and J by 0 bases, with 19 bases between them.

The chain uses TRBV4-2 and TRBJ2-1; tentative D call: TRBD2 (5 bases). Germline V gene lookup returns CDR1 LGHNA and CDR2 YNFKEQ. CDR3 length equals 16 residues. Trimming pared 0 bases from V and 4 bases from J, leaving 13 bases between. CDR3 amino acids: CASSQEAALSYNEQFF. The CDR3, as DNA: TGTGCCAGCAGCCAAGAAGCGGCCTTATCTTACAATGAGCAGTTCTTC.

Many counts were recorded for this clonotype. V and J are TRBV3-1 and TRBJ2-5; D could derive from TRBD1 or TRBD2 (6 bases each). V lost 0 bases to trimming and J lost 1 base, with 15 bases between them. The CDR3 runs to 17 residues. The germline V gene has CDR1 LGHDT and CDR2 YNNKEL (reference sequence). The CDR3 DNA follows: TGTGCCAGCAGCCAAGATAGGGGTCCGGGGGCCCAAGAGACCCAGTACTTC. Translated, it gives CASSQDRGPGAQETQYF.

The V and J genes are TRBV28 and TRBJ1-2; 7 bases align to TRBD1. The V and J ends lost 6 bases and 2 bases, in that order; junction bases with no gene match: 9. Per germline, CDR1 MDHEN and CDR2 SYDVKM. CDR3 length: 15 amino acids. This CDR3 reads CASRIQGIMNYGYTF. In nucleotides, the CDR3 is TGTGCCAGCAGGATACAGGGGATAATGAACTATGGCTACACCTTC.

V is TRBV12-3 or TRBV12-4 and J is TRBJ1-5, with TRBD1 as a possible D gene (5 bases). Trimming removed 5 bases at V and 6 bases at J, with 11 bases between. This CDR3 contains 13 residues. CDR3 in DNA: TGTGCCAGCAGTACCTCCGGGACTCAGCCCCAGCATTTT. Its protein product is CASSTSGTQPQHF.